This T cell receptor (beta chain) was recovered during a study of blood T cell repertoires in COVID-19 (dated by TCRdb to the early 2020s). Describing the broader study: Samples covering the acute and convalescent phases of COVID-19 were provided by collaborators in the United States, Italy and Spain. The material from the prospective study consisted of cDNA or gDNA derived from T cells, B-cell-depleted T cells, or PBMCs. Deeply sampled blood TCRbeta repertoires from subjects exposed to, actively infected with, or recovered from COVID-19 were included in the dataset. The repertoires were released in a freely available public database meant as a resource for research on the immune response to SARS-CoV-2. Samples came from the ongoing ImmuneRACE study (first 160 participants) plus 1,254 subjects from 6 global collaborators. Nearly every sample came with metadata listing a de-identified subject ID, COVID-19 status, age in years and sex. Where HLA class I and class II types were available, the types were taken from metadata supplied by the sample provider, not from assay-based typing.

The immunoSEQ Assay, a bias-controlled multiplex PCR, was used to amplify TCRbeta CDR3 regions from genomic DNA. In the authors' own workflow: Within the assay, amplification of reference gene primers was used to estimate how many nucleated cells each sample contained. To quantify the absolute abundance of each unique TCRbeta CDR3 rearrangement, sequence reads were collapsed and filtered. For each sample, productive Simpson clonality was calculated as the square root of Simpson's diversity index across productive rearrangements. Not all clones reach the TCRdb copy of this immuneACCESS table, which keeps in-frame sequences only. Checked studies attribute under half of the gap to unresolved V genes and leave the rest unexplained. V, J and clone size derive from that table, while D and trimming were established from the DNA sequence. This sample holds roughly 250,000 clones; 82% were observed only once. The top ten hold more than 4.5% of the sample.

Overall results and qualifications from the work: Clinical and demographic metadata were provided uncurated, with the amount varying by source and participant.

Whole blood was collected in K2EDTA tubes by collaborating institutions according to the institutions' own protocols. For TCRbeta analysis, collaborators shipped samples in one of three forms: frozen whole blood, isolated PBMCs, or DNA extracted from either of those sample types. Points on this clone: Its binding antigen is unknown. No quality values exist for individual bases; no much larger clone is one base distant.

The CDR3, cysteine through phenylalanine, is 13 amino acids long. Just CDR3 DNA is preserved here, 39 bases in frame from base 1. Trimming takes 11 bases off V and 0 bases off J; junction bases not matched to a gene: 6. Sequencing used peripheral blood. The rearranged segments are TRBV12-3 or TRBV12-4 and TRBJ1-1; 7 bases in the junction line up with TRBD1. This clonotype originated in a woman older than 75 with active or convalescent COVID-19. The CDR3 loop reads CAGAQGMNTEAFF. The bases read TGTGCCGGAGCACAGGGGATGAACACTGAAGCTTTCTTT.